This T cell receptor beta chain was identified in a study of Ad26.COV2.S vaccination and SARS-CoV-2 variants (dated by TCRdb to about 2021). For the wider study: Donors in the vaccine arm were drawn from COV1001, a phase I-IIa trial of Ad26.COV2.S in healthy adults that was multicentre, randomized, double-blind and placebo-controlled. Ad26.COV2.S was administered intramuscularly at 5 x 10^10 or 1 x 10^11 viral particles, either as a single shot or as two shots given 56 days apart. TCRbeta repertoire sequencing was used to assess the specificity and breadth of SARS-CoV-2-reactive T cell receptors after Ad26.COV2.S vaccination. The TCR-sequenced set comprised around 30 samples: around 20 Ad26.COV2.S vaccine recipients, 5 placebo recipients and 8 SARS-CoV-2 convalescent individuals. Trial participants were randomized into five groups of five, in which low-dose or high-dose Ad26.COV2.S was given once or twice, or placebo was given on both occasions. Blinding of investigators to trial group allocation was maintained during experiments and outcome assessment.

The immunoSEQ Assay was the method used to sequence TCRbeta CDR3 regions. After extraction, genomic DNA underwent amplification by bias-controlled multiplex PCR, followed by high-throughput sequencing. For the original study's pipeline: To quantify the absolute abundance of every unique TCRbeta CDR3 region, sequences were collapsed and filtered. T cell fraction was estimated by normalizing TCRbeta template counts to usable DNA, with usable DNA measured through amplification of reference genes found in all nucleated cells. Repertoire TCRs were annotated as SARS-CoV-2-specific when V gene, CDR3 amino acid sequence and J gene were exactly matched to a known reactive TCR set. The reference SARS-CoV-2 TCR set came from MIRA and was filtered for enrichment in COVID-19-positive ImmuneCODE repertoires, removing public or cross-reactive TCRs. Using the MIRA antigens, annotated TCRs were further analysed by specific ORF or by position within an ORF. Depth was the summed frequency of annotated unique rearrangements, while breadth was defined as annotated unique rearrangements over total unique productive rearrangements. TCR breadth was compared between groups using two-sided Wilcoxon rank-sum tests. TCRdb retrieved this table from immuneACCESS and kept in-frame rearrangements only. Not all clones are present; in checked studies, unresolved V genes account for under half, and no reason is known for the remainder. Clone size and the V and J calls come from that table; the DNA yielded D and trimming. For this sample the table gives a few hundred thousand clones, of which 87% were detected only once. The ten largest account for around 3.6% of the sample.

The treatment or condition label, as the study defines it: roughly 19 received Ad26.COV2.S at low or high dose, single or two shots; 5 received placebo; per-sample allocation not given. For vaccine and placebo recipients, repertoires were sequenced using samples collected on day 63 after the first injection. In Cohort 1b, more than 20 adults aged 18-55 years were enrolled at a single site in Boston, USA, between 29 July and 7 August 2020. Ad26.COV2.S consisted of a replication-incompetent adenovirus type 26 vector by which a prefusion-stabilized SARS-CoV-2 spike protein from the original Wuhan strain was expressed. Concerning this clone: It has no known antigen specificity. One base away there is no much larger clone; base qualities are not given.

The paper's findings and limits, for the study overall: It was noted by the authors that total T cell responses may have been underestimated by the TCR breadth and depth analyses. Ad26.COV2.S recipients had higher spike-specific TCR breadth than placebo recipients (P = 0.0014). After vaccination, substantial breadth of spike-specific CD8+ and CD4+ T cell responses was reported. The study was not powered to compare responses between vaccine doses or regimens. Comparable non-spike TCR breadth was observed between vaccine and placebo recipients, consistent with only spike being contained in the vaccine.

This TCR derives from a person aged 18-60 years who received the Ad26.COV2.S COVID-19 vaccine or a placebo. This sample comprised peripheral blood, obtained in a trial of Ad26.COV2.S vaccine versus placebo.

The nucleotide sequence is given as TGTGCCAGCAGTGAAGCGCTCAGGGGCGTAGATCAGCCCCAGCATTTT. Its protein reads: CASSEALRGVDQPQHF. The chain is made from TRBV6-1 and TRBJ1-5, and the D gene may be TRBD1, 6 bases matching. CDR1 MNHNS and CDR2 SASEGT were looked up in the germline V gene. From the cysteine through the phenylalanine, the CDR3 covers 16 amino acids. CDR3 DNA only is kept here, 48 bases in frame from base 1. V and J are truncated by 0 bases and 5 bases respectively, leaving an intervening sequence of 14 bases.